This record concerns one T cell receptor (beta chain) sequence. No antigen is known for it. Researchers ran the PCR with 60 Vbeta and 13 Jbeta primers. The repertoire was sequenced with immunoSEQ multiplex PCR; TCRdb's copy has only in-frame clones and lacks some. The table has 65,000 to 100,000 clones, over 60% seen once. Germline CDR1 reads SGHDT; CDR2 reads YYEEEE. CDR3 length: 16 amino acids. J lost 5 bases, V lost 3 bases, and 9 bases had no gene match. This record belongs to a study of cytomegalovirus exposure and HLA in healthy donors. Study context: Out of around 360 genotyped donors, about 76% belonged to the Caucasian-associated ancestry cluster. Overall study findings and caveats: Analysis was carried out at a later point, and it linked a missense DCLRE1C variant to TCR beta V- and J-gene trimming. It was only CMV serostatus that was available as immune exposure information. In a later analysis, donors in an Asian-associated ancestry cluster reportedly had fewer N-insertions in productive TCRs than the cohort mean.

This TCR came from a middle-aged man in good health and CMV-seronegative. Sequenced input: PBMCs. The J gene is TRBJ2-1, the V gene TRBV5-6; TRBD2 matches at 9 bases. The CDR3 DNA is TGTGCCAGCAGCTCCATGGGGACTAGCCACGACAATGAGCAGTTCTTC. This gives the protein CASSSMGTSHDNEQFF.